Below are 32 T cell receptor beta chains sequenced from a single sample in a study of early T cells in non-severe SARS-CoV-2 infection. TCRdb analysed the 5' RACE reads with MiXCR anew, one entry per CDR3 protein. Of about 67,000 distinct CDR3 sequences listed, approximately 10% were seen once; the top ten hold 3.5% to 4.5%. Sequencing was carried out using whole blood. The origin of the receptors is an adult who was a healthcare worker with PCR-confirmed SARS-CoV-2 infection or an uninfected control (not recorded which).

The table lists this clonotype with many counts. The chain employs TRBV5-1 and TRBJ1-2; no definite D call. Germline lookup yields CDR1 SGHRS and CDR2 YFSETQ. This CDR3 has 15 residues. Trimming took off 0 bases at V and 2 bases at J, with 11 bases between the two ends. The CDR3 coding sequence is TGCGCCAGCAGCTTGGTTATCGGTCAGAACTATGGCTACACCTTC. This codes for CASSLVIGQNYGYTF.

CDR3 sequence reads: CASTPREDPYNEQFF. CDR3 in DNA: TGTGCCAGCACCCCGCGGGAGGATCCCTACAATGAGCAGTTCTTC. This chain joins TRBV27 and TRBJ2-1; 8 positions match TRBD2. V shed 7 bases and J 2 bases; nucleotides not matched to a gene: 7. The germline V gene has CDR1 MNHEY and CDR2 SMNVEV (reference sequence). CDR3 size: 15 residues.

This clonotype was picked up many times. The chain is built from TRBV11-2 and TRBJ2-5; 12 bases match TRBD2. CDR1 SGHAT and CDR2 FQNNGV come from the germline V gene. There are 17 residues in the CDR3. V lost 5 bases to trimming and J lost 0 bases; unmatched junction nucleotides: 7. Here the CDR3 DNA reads TGTGCCAGCAGCCACGCGGGACTAGCGGGTAACCAAGAGACCCAGTACTTC. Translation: CASSHAGLAGNQETQYF.

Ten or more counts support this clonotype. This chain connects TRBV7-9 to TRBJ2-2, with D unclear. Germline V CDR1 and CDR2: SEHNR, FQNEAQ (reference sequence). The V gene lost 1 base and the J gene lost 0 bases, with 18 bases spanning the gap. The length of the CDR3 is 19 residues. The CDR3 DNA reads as TGTGCCAGCAGCTTAGGTTCCCCATGGGCGGAATCGAACACCGGGGAGCTGTTTTTT. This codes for CASSLGSPWAESNTGELFF.

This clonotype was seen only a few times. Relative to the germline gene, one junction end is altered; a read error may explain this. CDR3 sequence reads: CVSSPGGQGTYEQYF. DNA of the CDR3: TGCGTCAGCAGCCCGGGGGGGCAGGGGACCTACGAGCAGTACTTC. The chain joins TRBV5-1 to TRBJ2-7, with 8 positions matching TRBD2. The germline gives CDR1 SGHRS, CDR2 YFSETQ. The CDR3 length is 15 residues.

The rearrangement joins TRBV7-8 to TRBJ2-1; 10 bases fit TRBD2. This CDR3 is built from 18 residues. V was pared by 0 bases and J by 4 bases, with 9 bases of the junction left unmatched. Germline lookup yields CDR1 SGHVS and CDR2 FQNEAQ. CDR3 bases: TGTGCCAGCAGCTTAGCGTTCATAGGGACTAGCGTGTACAATGAGCAGTTCTTC. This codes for CASSLAFIGTSVYNEQFF.

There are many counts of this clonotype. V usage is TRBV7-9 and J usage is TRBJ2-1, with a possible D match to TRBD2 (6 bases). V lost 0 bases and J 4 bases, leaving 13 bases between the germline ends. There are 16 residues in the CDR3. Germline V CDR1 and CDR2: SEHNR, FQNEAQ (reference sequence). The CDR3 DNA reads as TGTGCCAGCAGCTTAGCCCTTAGCGGAACTTACAATGAGCAGTTCTTC. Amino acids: CASSLALSGTYNEQFF.

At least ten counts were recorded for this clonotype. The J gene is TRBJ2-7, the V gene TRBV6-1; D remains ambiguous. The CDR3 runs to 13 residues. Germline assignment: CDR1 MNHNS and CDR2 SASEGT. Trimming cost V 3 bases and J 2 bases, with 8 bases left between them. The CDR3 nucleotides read TGTGCCAGCAGTGATCAGACCCCCTACGAGCAGTACTTC. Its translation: CASSDQTPYEQYF.

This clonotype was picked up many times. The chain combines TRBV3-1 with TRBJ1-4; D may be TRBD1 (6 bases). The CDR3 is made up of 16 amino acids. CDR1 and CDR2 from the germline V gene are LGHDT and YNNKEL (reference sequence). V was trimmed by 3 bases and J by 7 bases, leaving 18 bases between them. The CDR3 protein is CASSQRGRQVSEKLFF. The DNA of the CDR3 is TGTGCCAGCAGCCAGAGGGGTCGACAGGTCTCTGAAAAACTGTTTTTT.

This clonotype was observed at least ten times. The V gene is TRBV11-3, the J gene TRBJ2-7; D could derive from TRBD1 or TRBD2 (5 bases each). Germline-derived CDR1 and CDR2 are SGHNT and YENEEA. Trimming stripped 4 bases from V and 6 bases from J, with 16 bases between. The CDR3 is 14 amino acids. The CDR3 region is CASSSPRERSEQYF. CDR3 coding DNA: TGTGCCAGCAGCTCCCCCAGGGAGAGGAGCGAGCAGTACTTC.

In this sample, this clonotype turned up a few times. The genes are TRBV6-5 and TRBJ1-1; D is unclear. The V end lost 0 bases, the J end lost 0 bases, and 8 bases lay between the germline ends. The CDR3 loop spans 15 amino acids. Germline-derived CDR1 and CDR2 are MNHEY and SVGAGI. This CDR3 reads CASSYSPGVNTEAFF. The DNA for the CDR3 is TGTGCCAGCAGTTACTCTCCGGGAGTGAACACTGAAGCTTTCTTT.

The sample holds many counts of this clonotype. In DNA form, the CDR3 reads TGTGCCAGCAGCCGGACGAACACCGGGGAGCTGTTTTTT. Residues: CASSRTNTGELFF. The rearrangement links TRBV11-2 to TRBJ2-2, with unresolved D. This CDR3 has 13 residues. V lost 5 bases, J lost 0 bases, and 4 bases lay in between. Germline CDR1 and CDR2: SGHAT and FQNNGV.

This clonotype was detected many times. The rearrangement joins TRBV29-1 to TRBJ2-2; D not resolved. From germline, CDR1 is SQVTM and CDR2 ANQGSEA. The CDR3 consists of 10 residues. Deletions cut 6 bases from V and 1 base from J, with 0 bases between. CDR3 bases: TGCAGCGTGAACACCGGGGAGCTGTTTTTT. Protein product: CSVNTGELFF.

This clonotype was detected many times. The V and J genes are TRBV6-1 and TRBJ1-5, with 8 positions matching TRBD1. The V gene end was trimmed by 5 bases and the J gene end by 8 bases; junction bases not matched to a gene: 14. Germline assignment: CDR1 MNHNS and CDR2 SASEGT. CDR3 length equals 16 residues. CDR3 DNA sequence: TGTGCCAGCAGTCCACTCGCGGACAGGGCGGCGGAGCCCCAGCATTTT. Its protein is CASSPLADRAAEPQHF.

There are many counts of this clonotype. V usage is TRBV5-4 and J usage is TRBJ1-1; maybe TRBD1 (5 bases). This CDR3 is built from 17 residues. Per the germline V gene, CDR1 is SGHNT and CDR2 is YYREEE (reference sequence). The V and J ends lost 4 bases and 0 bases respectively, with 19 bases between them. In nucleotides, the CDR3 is TGTGCCAGCAGCCCCTGGGGTGAGACAGACATGAACACTGAAGCTTTCTTT. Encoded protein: CASSPWGETDMNTEAFF.

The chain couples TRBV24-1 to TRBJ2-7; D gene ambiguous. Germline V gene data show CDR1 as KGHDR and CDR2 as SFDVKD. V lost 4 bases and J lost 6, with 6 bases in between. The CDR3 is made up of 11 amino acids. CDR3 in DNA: TGTGCCACCAGTGACCTCCGCGAGCAGTACTTC. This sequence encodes CATSDLREQYF.

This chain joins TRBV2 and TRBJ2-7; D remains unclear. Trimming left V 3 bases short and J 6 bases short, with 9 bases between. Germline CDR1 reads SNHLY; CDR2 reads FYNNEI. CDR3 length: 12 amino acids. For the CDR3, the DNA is TGTGCCAGCAGTGATTCCCTAAGCGAGCAGTACTTC. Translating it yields CASSDSLSEQYF.

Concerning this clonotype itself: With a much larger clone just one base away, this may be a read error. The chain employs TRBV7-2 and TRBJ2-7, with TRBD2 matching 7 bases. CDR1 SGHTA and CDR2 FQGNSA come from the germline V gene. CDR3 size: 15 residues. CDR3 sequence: CVSSRSGLWAYEQYF. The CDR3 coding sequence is TGTGTCAGCAGCCGTAGCGGGCTATGGGCCTACGAGCAGTACTTC.

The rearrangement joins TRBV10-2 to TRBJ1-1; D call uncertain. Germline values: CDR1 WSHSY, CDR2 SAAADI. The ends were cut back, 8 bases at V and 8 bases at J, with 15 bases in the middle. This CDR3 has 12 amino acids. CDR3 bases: TGCGCCAGCGAGAATTGGAGATGGGAAGCTTTCTTT. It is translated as CASENWRWEAFF.

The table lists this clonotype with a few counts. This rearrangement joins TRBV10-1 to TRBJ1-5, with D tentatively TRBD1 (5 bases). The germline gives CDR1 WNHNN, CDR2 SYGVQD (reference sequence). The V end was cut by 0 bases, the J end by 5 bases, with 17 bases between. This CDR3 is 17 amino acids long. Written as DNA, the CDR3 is TGCGCCAGCAGTGAGTCTTCTCGAGAGGGACGGCATCAGCCCCAGCATTTT. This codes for CASSESSREGRHQPQHF.

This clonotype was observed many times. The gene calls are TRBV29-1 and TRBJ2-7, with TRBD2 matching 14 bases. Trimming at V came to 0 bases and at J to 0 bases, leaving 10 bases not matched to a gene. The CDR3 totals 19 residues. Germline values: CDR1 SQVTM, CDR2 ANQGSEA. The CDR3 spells CSVEEGTTGTSGSSYEQYF. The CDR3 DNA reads TGCAGCGTTGAAGAGGGAACTACCGGGACTAGCGGGAGCTCCTACGAGCAGTACTTC.

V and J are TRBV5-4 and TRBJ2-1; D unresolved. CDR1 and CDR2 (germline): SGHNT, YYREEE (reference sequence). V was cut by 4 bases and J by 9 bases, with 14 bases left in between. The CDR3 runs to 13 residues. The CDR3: CASSPLDPAEQFF. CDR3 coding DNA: TGTGCCAGCAGCCCTTTAGATCCGGCTGAGCAGTTCTTC.

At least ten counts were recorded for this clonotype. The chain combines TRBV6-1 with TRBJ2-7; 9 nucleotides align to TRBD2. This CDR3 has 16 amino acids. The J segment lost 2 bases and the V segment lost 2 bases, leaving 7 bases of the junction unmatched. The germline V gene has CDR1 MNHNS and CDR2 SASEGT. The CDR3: CASSEWDGGGAYEQYF. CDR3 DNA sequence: TGTGCCAGCAGTGAATGGGATGGCGGGGGGGCCTACGAGCAGTACTTC.

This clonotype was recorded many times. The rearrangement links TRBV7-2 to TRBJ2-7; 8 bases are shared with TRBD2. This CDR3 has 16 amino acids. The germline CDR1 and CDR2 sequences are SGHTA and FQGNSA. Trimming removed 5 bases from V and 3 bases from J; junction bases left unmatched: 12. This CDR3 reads CASSTASTGGVYEQYF. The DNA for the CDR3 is TGTGCCAGCAGCACCGCCTCGACCGGGGGGGTCTACGAGCAGTACTTC. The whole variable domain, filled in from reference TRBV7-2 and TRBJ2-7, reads GAGVSQSPSNKVTEKGKDVELRCDPISGHTALYWYRQSLGQGLEFLIYFQGNSAPDKSGLPSDRFSAERTGGSVSTLTIQRTQQEDSAVYLCASSTASTGGVYEQYFGPGTRLTVT.

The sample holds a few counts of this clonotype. The CDR3 DNA sequence: TGCGCCAGCGGTGAACAAGCTGAGCAGTTCTTC. Translating gives CASGEQAEQFF. The chain couples TRBV5-1 to TRBJ2-1; D ambiguous. There are 11 residues in the CDR3. Between the trimmed V and J ends, which lost 7 bases and 9 bases, there was a span of 11 bases. The germline V gene encodes CDR1 SGHRS and CDR2 YFSETQ.

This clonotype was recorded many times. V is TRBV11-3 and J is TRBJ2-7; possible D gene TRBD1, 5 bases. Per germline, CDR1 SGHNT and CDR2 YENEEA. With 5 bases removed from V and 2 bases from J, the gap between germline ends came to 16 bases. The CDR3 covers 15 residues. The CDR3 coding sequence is TGTGCCAGCAGCCTAGGGGCAGGGCCGACCTACGAGCAGTACTTC. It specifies CASSLGAGPTYEQYF.

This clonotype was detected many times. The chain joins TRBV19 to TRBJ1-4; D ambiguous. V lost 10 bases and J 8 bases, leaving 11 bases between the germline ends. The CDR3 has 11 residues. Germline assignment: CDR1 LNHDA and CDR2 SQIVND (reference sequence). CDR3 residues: CATHVGEKLFF. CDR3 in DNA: TGTGCCACCCACGTAGGGGAAAAACTGTTTTTT.

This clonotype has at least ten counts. CDR3 sequence reads: CASSAGGGNQPQHF. The CDR3 DNA follows: TGTGCCAGCAGTGCCGGGGGTGGAAATCAGCCCCAGCATTTT. The V gene is TRBV6-6, the J gene TRBJ1-5, with D possibly being TRBD1 (5 bases). CDR3 size: 14 residues. V lost 5 bases, J lost 4 bases, and 12 bases lay in between. Germline V gene lookup returns CDR1 MNHNY and CDR2 SVGAGI (reference sequence).

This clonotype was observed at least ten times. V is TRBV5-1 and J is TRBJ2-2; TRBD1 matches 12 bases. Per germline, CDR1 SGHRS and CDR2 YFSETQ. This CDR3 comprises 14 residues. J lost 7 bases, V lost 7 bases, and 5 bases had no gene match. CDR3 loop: CASSGTGGFGELFF. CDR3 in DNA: TGCGCCAGCTCCGGGACAGGGGGCTTCGGGGAGCTGTTTTTT.

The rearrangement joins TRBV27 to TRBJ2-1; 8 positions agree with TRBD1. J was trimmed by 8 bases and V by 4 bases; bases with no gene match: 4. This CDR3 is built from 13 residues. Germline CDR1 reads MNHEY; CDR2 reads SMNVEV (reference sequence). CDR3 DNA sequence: TGTGCCAGCAGTTATCAGGGGGCCCATGAGCAGTTCTTC. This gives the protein CASSYQGAHEQFF.

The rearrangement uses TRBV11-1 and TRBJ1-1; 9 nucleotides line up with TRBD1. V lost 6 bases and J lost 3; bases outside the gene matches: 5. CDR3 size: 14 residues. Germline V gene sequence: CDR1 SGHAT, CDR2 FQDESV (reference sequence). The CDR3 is CASRRTGAYTEAFF. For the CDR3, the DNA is TGTGCCAGCAGAAGGACAGGGGCGTACACTGAAGCTTTCTTT.

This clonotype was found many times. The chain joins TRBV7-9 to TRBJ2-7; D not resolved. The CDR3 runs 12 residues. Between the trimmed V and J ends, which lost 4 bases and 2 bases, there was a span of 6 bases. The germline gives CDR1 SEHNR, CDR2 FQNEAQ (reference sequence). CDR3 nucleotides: TGTGCCAGCAGCTCCCTGACCTACGAGCAGTACTTC. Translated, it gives CASSSLTYEQYF.